These T cell receptor beta chains were read from a single sample in a study of cytomegalovirus exposure and HLA in healthy donors. Only in-frame clones appear in the TCRdb table, and some are missing; sequencing was by immunoSEQ multiplex PCR. The table shows about 170,000 clones, with roughly 85% occurring only once. Sequenced sample: PBMCs. The receptors stem from a man aged 25 to 40 in good health and CMV-seropositive. CDR3s include the opening cysteine and the closing phenylalanine or tryptophan. A D gene is named only where the DNA matches it firmly. Not all rows give a size; the values are once, few, many and, for expanded clones, a class.

cdr3_length j_call clone_size d_call v_call cdr3_nt cdr3_aa
15 TRBJ2-2 NA NA TRBV5-6 TGTGCCAGCAGCTTGGGAGAGATTGTGACCGGGGAGCTGTTTTTT CASSLGEIVTGELFF
14 TRBJ2-5 NA TRBD1 TRBV7-9 TGTTCCAGCAGCGCGCACGGACAGGGAAGGGCCCAGTACTTC CSSSAHGQGRAQYF
13 TRBJ1-5 NA NA TRBV7-8 TGTGCCAGCAGCTTAGTCATTTATCAGCCCCAGCATTTT CASSLVIYQPQHF
14 TRBJ2-2 NA NA TRBV10-1 TGCGCCAGCAGTGAGACAAATTCACCAGGGGAGCTGTTTTTT CASSETNSPGELFF
13 TRBJ2-3 NA NA TRBV11-2 TGTGCCAGCAGCTCCGGGGTCACAGATACGCAGTATTTT CASSSGVTDTQYF
15 TRBJ1-6 once NA TRBV6-1 TGTGCCAGCCGCCCGGAACCCACAGGGAATTCACCCCTCCACTTT CASRPEPTGNSPLHF
16 TRBJ1-5 NA TRBD1 TRBV25-1 TGTGCCAGCAGTGAAGGGACAGGGGGGCTTGGGCAGCCCCAGCATTTT CASSEGTGGLGQPQHF
15 TRBJ2-1 NA NA TRBV27 TGTGCCAGCAGTCCCGCAGGTGGCTCCTACAATGAGCAGTTCTTC CASSPAGGSYNEQFF
17 TRBJ2-1 NA TRBD1 TRBV7-9 TGTGCCAGCAGCTCCCCAGCCGGACAGGGGGTTTACAATGAGCAGTTCTTC CASSSPAGQGVYNEQFF
13 TRBJ1-1 few NA TRBV7-6 TGTGCCAGCAGCGCCCCCAGGTCACCTGAAGCTTTCTTT CASSAPRSPEAFF
13 TRBJ1-5 NA NA TRBV27 TGTGCCAGCAGTTTAAGGGGAATTCAGCCCCAGCATTTT CASSLRGIQPQHF
15 TRBJ2-1 few NA TRBV27 TGTGCCAGCAGTTTATCGGTGGGAGTTGGGAATGAGCAGTTCTTC CASSLSVGVGNEQFF
17 TRBJ1-1 NA NA TRBV7-2 TGTGCCAGCAGCTTAGTTTTCGCGGGGCGAAGACTTCCTGAAGCTTTCTTT CASSLVFAGRRLPEAFF
21 TRBJ2-1 NA TRBD2 TRBV7-3 TGTGCCAGCAGCTTAAAGGGGGCGACTAGCGGGCCCGACATTCCTATTGGTGAGCAGTTCTTC CASSLKGATSGPDIPIGEQFF
15 TRBJ2-2 NA NA TRBV7-6 TGTGCCAGCAGCTTAGTGGGAGGAAGCACCGGGGAGCTGTTTTTT CASSLVGGSTGELFF